This T cell receptor beta chain is drawn from a study of cytomegalovirus exposure and HLA in healthy donors. Study overall: A subsequent analysis reported that the roughly 120 validation repertoires were produced on the same platform that had also been used for the 666 first-cohort repertoires. Points from the study as a whole: Reports described diagnosis of cytomegalovirus status by the classifier as highly specific and sensitive. Generally TCR sequences proved uncommon, though certain public TCRs appeared in numerous donors. Altogether, more than 150 TCR beta chains were recorded as cytomegalovirus-associated.

Repertoires were generated with immunoSEQ multiplex PCR, while TCRdb's copy carries only in-frame clones and drops some. This table has about 130,000 clones, 75% to 90% appearing once. As concerns this clone: The antigen is unknown.

Germline CDR1 SGDLS, CDR2 YYNGEE. This CDR3 is built from 15 residues. The ends were cut back, 2 bases at V and 1 base at J, with 11 bases in the middle. The sequence was obtained from a woman under 40 in good health and CMV-seropositive. Sequencing was performed on PBMCs. The chain recombines TRBV9 with TRBJ2-3; a weak D match, TRBD2 (7 bases). CDR3 DNA: TGTGCCAGCAGCGTCGGGGGGCGCGGCACAGATACGCAGTATTTT. It translates to CASSVGGRGTDTQYF.